Following are 27 T cell receptor beta chains from one sample sequenced in a study of T-cell reconstitution after alpha-beta-depleted transplantation in children (TCRdb year 2016). Libraries were constructed by PCR. Sequencer: Illumina HiSeq 2500. TCR libraries were prepared with molecular barcoding, using unique molecular identifiers to normalize TCRbeta repertoire quantification. The public reads were reprocessed in TCRdb via fastp at Q25 and MiXCR, keeping in-frame beta chains. Each entry is one CDR3 protein sequence, shown with its most common DNA and genes. In all, the sample holds 450,000 to 600,000 distinct CDR3 sequences, and about 31% of those were seen once. The ten top clones hold more than 2% of the sample. Source: PBMCs from the stem cell graft donor, taken from the stem cell graft. All receptors come from a human donor who donated a stem cell graft to a child with aplastic anemia.

This sequence joins TRBV30 and TRBJ1-5; D ambiguous. CDR1 and CDR2 (germline): GTSNPN, SVGIG (reference sequence). Trimming took off 0 bases at V and 6 bases at J, with 6 bases between the two ends. CDR3 length: 12 residues. CDR3 region: CAWSVQSQPQHF. In DNA form, the CDR3 reads TGTGCCTGGAGTGTACAAAGTCAGCCCCAGCATTTT.

This chain connects TRBV5-5 to TRBJ2-5; 7 bases line up with TRBD2. Germline CDR1 is SGHKS and CDR2 is YYEKEE (reference sequence). J lost 0 bases, V lost 4 bases, and 9 bases had no gene match. The CDR3 sequence is 16 residues long. As DNA, the CDR3 is TGTGCCAGCAGCACCCGGGACTACCACTACCAAGAGACCCAGTACTTC. This translates into CASSTRDYHYQETQYF.

This clonotype was seen a handful of times. The J gene is TRBJ2-4, the V gene TRBV25-1; 13 bases line up with TRBD2. With 5 bases clipped from V and 8 bases from J, the junction kept 6 bases outside the gene matches. Looked up from germline, CDR1 is MGHDK and CDR2 is SYGVNS. The CDR3 spans 15 residues. The CDR3, as DNA: TGTGCCAGCAGTAACGGGACTAGCGGGACCTACATTCAGTACTTC. It codes for CASSNGTSGTYIQYF. Complete variable domain (other parts from reference TRBV25-1 and TRBJ2-4): EADIYQTPRYLVIGTGKKITLECSQTMGHDKMYWYQQDPGMELHLIHYSYGVNSTEKGDLSSESTVSRIRTEHFPLTLESARPSHTSQYLCASSNGTSGTYIQYFGAGTRLSVL.

The rearrangement uses TRBV18 and TRBJ2-5, with a tentative D call TRBD1 (6 bases). V lost 3 bases, J lost 4 bases, and 15 bases lay in between. This CDR3 has 15 amino acids. Germline V gives CDR1 KGHSH, CDR2 LQKENI. Here the CDR3 reads CASSPGATGGETQYF. The CDR3 nucleotides are TGTGCCAGCTCACCGGGGGCCACAGGAGGAGAGACCCAGTACTTC.

J is TRBJ2-2 and V is TRBV4-3; D not resolved. V shed 1 base and J shed 7 bases, with 7 bases lying between them. The germline gives CDR1 LGHNA, CDR2 YSLEER. The CDR3 has 13 residues. CDR3 residues: CASSQVGSGELFF. CDR3 bases: TGCGCCAGCAGCCAAGTTGGCAGCGGGGAGCTGTTTTTT.

This clonotype was seen at least ten times. The CDR3 coding sequence is TGTGCCAGCACCACCCCCAGGGGGACTGGGGCCAACGTCCTGACTTTC. Translating it yields CASTTPRGTGANVLTF. The rearrangement joins TRBV28 to TRBJ2-6; 7 bases map to TRBD1. Germline V CDR1 and CDR2: MDHEN, SYDVKM. The CDR3 spans 16 residues. V shed 7 bases, J shed 2 bases, and the junction held 8 bases outside the gene matches.

The rearrangement joins TRBV29-1 to TRBJ2-5, with D perhaps matching TRBD2 (6 bases). Germline CDR1 is SQVTM and CDR2 is ANQGSEA. The V and J ends lost 4 bases and 4 bases respectively, with 13 bases between them. The CDR3 has 13 amino acids. The CDR3 sequence is CSVVPAGTETQYF. CDR3 nucleotide sequence: TGCAGCGTTGTACCGGCGGGGACAGAGACCCAGTACTTC. Full variable domain (rest looked up from reference TRBV29-1 and TRBJ2-5): SAVISQKPSRDICQRGTSLTIQCQVDSQVTMMFWYRQQPGQSLTLIATANQGSEATYESGFVIDKFPISRPNLTFSTLTVSNMSPEDSSIYLCSVVPAGTETQYFGPGTRLLVL.

The gene calls are TRBV12-3 or TRBV12-4 and TRBJ2-2; D not resolved. Trimming pared 0 bases from V and 7 bases from J, leaving 6 bases between. The CDR3 is 13 amino acids. The CDR3 sequence is CASSLALNGELFF. The CDR3 nucleotides are TGTGCCAGCAGTTTAGCGCTAAACGGGGAGCTGTTTTTT.

The rearrangement links TRBV29-1 to TRBJ2-5, with no clear D. The CDR3 loop spans 12 amino acids. The germline V and J ends were trimmed by 8 bases and 4 bases, with 14 bases remaining between them. The germline V gene has CDR1 SQVTM and CDR2 ANQGSEA. CDR3 in DNA: TGCAGCCTAGACATACTGGGAGAGACCCAGTACTTC. Its protein is CSLDILGETQYF. Complete variable domain (other parts from reference TRBV29-1 and TRBJ2-5): SAVISQKPSRDICQRGTSLTIQCQVDSQVTMMFWYRQQPGQSLTLIATANQGSEATYESGFVIDKFPISRPNLTFSTLTVSNMSPEDSSIYLCSLDILGETQYFGPGTRLLVL.

The gene calls are TRBV5-1 and TRBJ1-2; D is unresolved. V dropped 1 base and J dropped 3 bases, with 7 bases sitting between them. Germline V gene sequence: CDR1 SGHRS, CDR2 YFSETQ. The CDR3 covers 13 residues. The DNA for the CDR3 is TGCGCCAGCAGCTTGCCGGGAGACTATGGCTACACCTTC. This encodes CASSLPGDYGYTF. The entire variable domain, with the rest obtained from reference TRBV5-1 and TRBJ1-2, is as follows: KAGVTQTPRYLIKTRGQQVTLSCSPISGHRSVSWYQQTPGQGLQFLFEYFSETQRNKGNFPGRFSGRQFSNSRSEMNVSTLELGDSALYLCASSLPGDYGYTFGSGTRLTVV.

The genes are TRBV6-2 or TRBV6-3 and TRBJ1-6, with no clear D. The CDR3 contains 21 residues. V lost 0 bases to trimming and J lost 0 bases, with 21 bases between them. Germline CDR1 MNHEY, CDR2 SVGEGT. The DNA of the CDR3 is TGTGCCAGCAGTTACTCGTTGAATATCCGTTCGACAAGCTCCTATAATTCACCCCTCCACTTT. Residues: CASSYSLNIRSTSSYNSPLHF.

The chain links TRBV30 to TRBJ1-1; D remains unclear. The germline V and J ends were trimmed by 3 bases and 0 bases, with 5 bases remaining between them. The CDR3 spans 12 residues. Germline CDR1 reads GTSNPN; CDR2 reads SVGIG (reference sequence). CDR3 nucleotides: TGTGCCTGGAGAATGATGAACACTGAAGCTTTCTTT. Protein sequence: CAWRMMNTEAFF.

This clonotype occurred a few times. The gene calls are TRBV5-1 and TRBJ2-7; possible D gene TRBD1, 6 bases. Germline CDR1 is SGHRS and CDR2 is YFSETQ. V dropped 0 bases and J dropped 0 bases, with 10 bases sitting between them. The CDR3 loop spans 15 amino acids. The CDR3 loop is CASSLGGRISYEQYF. The CDR3 bases are TGCGCCAGCAGCTTGGGGGGGCGGATCTCCTACGAGCAGTACTTC.

V gene TRBV29-1 combines with J gene TRBJ2-2; 7 bases agree with TRBD2. The CDR3 contains 16 residues. With 4 bases clipped from V and 4 bases from J, the junction kept 12 bases outside the gene matches. Germline V lookup: CDR1 SQVTM, CDR2 ANQGSEA. The CDR3 loop reads CSVGEPLARGTGELFF. CDR3 nucleotide sequence: TGCAGCGTTGGGGAACCACTAGCGAGAGGCACCGGGGAGCTGTTTTTT.

The V gene is TRBV18, the J gene TRBJ2-7; possibly TRBD2 for D (5 bases). Germline V gene lookup returns CDR1 KGHSH and CDR2 LQKENI. This CDR3 region has 13 residues. Trimming removed 6 bases at V and 6 bases at J, with 15 bases between. The CDR3 sequence is CASSLRGLGEQYV. The CDR3 DNA reads TGTGCCAGCTCTCTTCGAGGGTTAGGCGAGCAGTACGTC.

The chain employs TRBV18 and TRBJ1-2; D is undetermined. This CDR3 spans 15 amino acids. V was cut by 5 bases and J by 7 bases, with 20 bases left in between. The germline V gene encodes CDR1 KGHSH and CDR2 LQKENI. The CDR3 nucleotides are TGTGCCAGCTCAACCGGATCAGCCGCTCGTCCTGGCTACACCTTC. Amino acid sequence: CASSTGSAARPGYTF.

This clonotype was observed a few times. The chain combines TRBV6-6 with TRBJ1-1, with unresolved D. The V end lost 2 bases, the J end lost 6 bases, and 7 bases lay between the germline ends. This CDR3 has 12 residues. Germline CDR1 reads MNHNY; CDR2 reads SVGAGI (reference sequence). CDR3 in DNA: TGTGCCAGCAGTTACGTCGCAGCTGAAGCTTTCTTT. Translating gives CASSYVAAEAFF.

This clonotype appeared once. Relative to the germline gene, one junction end is altered; a read error may explain this. In nucleotides, the CDR3 is TGTGCCACCAGTCAGGCCATCCCTCAGCCCCAGCATTTT. It codes for CATSQAIPQPQHF. V usage is TRBV12-3 or TRBV12-4 and J usage is TRBJ1-5; D is unclear. The CDR3 consists of 13 residues.

V usage is TRBV20-1 and J usage is TRBJ1-6; 7 nucleotides line up with TRBD1. Per germline, CDR1 DFQATT and CDR2 SNEGSKA (reference sequence). With 3 bases clipped from V and 7 bases from J, the junction kept 9 bases outside the gene matches. This CDR3 has 15 residues. CDR3 bases: TGCAGTGCTAGGGTAGGGGGCCCTAGGAATTCACCCCTCCACTTT. This sequence encodes CSARVGGPRNSPLHF.

This clonotype was seen only a few times. This rearrangement joins TRBV6-2 or TRBV6-3 to TRBJ1-3, with D possibly matching TRBD1 (6 bases). CDR1 is MNHEY, CDR2 SVGEGT, per germline. With 3 bases removed from V and 1 base from J, the gap between germline ends came to 25 bases. The CDR3 is 20 amino acids. The CDR3 DNA sequence: TGTGCCAGCAGTTATTTAGCCGGGACATCTCTTACCCGTTCTGGAAACACCATATATTTT. It translates to CASSYLAGTSLTRSGNTIYF.

This rearrangement joins TRBV29-1 to TRBJ2-3, with 9 bases lining up with TRBD2. Trimming cost V 2 bases and J 0 bases; bases outside gene matches: 9. The CDR3 runs to 17 residues. Germline assignment: CDR1 SQVTM and CDR2 ANQGSEA. The CDR3 DNA follows: TGCAGCGTTGAAAACCTCCGGACTAGCGAGAGCACAGATACGCAGTATTTT. Encoded protein: CSVENLRTSESTDTQYF.

The sample holds a few counts of this clonotype. The chain recombines TRBV10-2 with TRBJ2-3, with 9 positions matching TRBD2. After removal of 6 bases from V and 2 bases from J, the junction contained 9 bases not matched to a gene. The V gene's germline CDR1 is WSHSY and CDR2 SAAADI. This CDR3 region has 16 residues. In DNA form, the CDR3 reads TGCGCCAGCAGAGCGCCTGCGGGAGGGCACACAGATACGCAGTATTTT. Translated: CASRAPAGGHTDTQYF.

This clonotype was counted only a few times. The chain has TRBV5-3 and TRBJ2-7; D may be TRBD2 (6 bases). TRBV5-3 has ORF status, its function being uncertain. V shed 4 bases and J shed 4 bases, with 18 bases lying between them. The CDR3 spans 15 residues. CDR3 loop: CARSPRGGRWYEQYV. In nucleotides, the CDR3 is TGTGCCAGAAGCCCCCGCGGAGGGAGGTGGTACGAGCAGTACGTC.

The chain employs TRBV30 and TRBJ2-1; 10 bases line up with TRBD1. Per the germline V gene, CDR1 is GTSNPN and CDR2 is SVGIG (reference sequence). Trimming cost V 2 bases and J 4 bases; bases outside gene matches: 8. The CDR3 loop spans 16 amino acids. CDR3 sequence: CAWSTGGTGAYNEQFF. As DNA, the CDR3 is TGTGCCTGGAGTACTGGAGGGACAGGGGCATACAATGAGCAGTTCTTC.

This clonotype was seen a handful of times. The chain employs TRBV18 and TRBJ1-1, with D unclear. This CDR3 comprises 13 residues. Germline V CDR1 and CDR2: KGHSH, LQKENI. V was cut by 7 bases and J by 0 bases, with 9 bases left in between. CDR3 in amino acids: CASYGVLNTEAFF. The CDR3, as DNA: TGTGCCAGCTACGGGGTGCTGAACACTGAAGCTTTCTTT.

This clonotype was counted many times. Written as DNA, the CDR3 is TGTGCCAGCAGCCCCGACAGGGGTGAGCAGTACTTC. It specifies CASSPDRGEQYF. This chain links TRBV7-6 with TRBJ2-7; 8 nucleotides agree with TRBD1. This CDR3 is 12 amino acids long. V dropped 5 bases and J dropped 7; count of bases not matched to a gene: 4. In germline, CDR1 is SGHVS, CDR2 FNYEAQ.

The V gene is TRBV5-1, the J gene TRBJ2-2; 8 bases map to TRBD2. J gave up 6 bases and V 1 base, and 8 bases lay outside the gene matches. Germline values: CDR1 SGHRS, CDR2 YFSETQ. This CDR3 comprises 16 residues. The CDR3 loop reads CASSLSGSSGAGELFF. The CDR3, as DNA: TGCGCCAGCAGCTTGAGCGGGAGCTCTGGGGCCGGGGAGCTGTTTTTT.